The next 8 T cell receptor beta chains were all read from a single sample in a study of immune evolution from preneoplasia to lung adenocarcinoma. The method was immunoSEQ multiplex PCR; TCRdb's version includes in-frame clones alone and lacks a portion of them. This table holds approximately 7,200 clones, over 75% found once. The sequencing sample was made of FFPE lung adenocarcinoma in situ tissue. The source is a person aged 60-79 years with lung adenocarcinoma.

This clone occurred a few times. The chain is built from TRBV6-5 and TRBJ1-1; a weak D match, TRBD1 (5 bases). Germline values: CDR1 MNHEY, CDR2 SVGAGI. With 0 bases removed from V and 5 bases from J, the gap between germline ends came to 10 bases. The CDR3 has 14 amino acids. CDR3 sequence (DNA): TGTGCCAGCAGTTACTCGACGGGGGGGACTGAAGCTTTCTTT. Amino acids: CASSYSTGGTEAFF.

The V and J genes are TRBV5-1 and TRBJ1-1; maybe TRBD1 (5 bases). The CDR3 is 16 residues long. V lost 4 bases and J lost 7, with 23 bases in between. Germline CDR1 and CDR2: SGHRS and YFSETQ. This chain's CDR3 is CASSPGGSQVRSEAFF. The CDR3 coding sequence is TGCGCCAGCAGCCCCGGGGGGTCACAAGTACGGAGTGAAGCTTTCTTT.

The genes are TRBV12-1 and TRBJ1-3; the table's TRBD1 call for D was not verified on the DNA. TRBV12-1 is a pseudogene segment. This CDR3 spans 15 amino acids. The CDR3 spells CASSLDRVAECTIYF. The DNA of the CDR3 is TGTGCCAGCAGCTTGGACAGGGTGGCCGAATGCACCATATATTTT.

The CDR3 here is CASRTSGANYEQYF. CDR3 in DNA: TGCGCCAGCAGGACTAGCGGGGCGAACTACGAGCAGTACTTC. The chain uses TRBV5-1 and TRBJ2-7, with 11 bases matching TRBD2. The trim removed 5 bases at V and 3 bases at J, leaving 4 bases unmatched. The CDR3 covers 14 residues. The germline CDR1 and CDR2 sequences are SGHRS and YFSETQ. Full variable domain (remainder filled in from reference TRBV5-1 and TRBJ2-7): KAGVTQTPRYLIKTRGQQVTLSCSPISGHRSVSWYQQTPGQGLQFLFEYFSETQRNKGNFPGRFSGRQFSNSRSEMNVSTLELGDSALYLCASRTSGANYEQYFGPGTRLTVT.

This clone has just a few counts. The gene calls are TRBV7-2 and TRBJ1-4; D is uncertain. The germline gives CDR1 SGHTA, CDR2 FQGNSA. There are 16 residues in the CDR3. Trimming shortened V by 2 bases and J by 2 bases, and 12 bases separated the two germline ends. The CDR3 loop is CASSLRGRDTNEKLFF. The CDR3, as DNA: TGTGCCAGCAGCTTAAGAGGGAGAGATACTAATGAAAAACTGTTTTTT.

This chain joins TRBV5-6 and TRBJ2-1, with a possible D match to TRBD2 (6 bases). Per the germline V gene, CDR1 is SGHDT and CDR2 is YYEEEE. The CDR3 totals 15 residues. V was pared by 0 bases and J by 0 bases, with 7 bases between. The CDR3 sequence is CASSLEGGSYNEQFF. The CDR3 DNA sequence: TGTGCCAGCAGCTTGGAGGGAGGCTCCTACAATGAGCAGTTCTTC.

The V call is TRBV7-9, the J call TRBJ2-2; 11 bases align to TRBD2. The V gene end was trimmed by 6 bases and the J gene end by 3 bases; junction bases not matched to a gene: 6. Germline CDR1 SEHNR, CDR2 FQNEAQ (reference sequence). The CDR3 has 16 residues. CDR3 protein: CASRPLAGAHTGELFF. DNA of the CDR3: TGTGCCAGCAGACCACTAGCGGGGGCCCACACCGGGGAGCTGTTTTTT.

The V and J genes are TRBV5-6 and TRBJ2-7; D may match TRBD1 or TRBD2 (5 bases each). In germline, CDR1 is SGHDT, CDR2 YYEEEE. This CDR3 has 13 amino acids. V was pared by 4 bases and J by 1 base, with 9 bases between. The CDR3 spells CASSPGPSYEQYF. The CDR3 coding sequence is TGTGCCAGCAGCCCGGGACCGTCCTACGAGCAGTACTTC.